The rows below give T cell receptor beta chains drawn from one sample of a study of blood T cells in healthy people across ages. TCRdb re-called the 5' RACE reads through MiXCR, storing one row per CDR3 protein. Of 1.8 million or so distinct CDR3 sequences listed, about two fifths were seen once; the top ten hold 20% to 25%. The specimen was blood. The receptors derive from a human donor in good health. Both conserved end residues are part of each CDR3. A D gene is named only where the DNA matches it firmly. Expanded clones are given a class, and other clones once, few, many or no size at all.

TRBV27	NA	NA	TRBJ1-4	TGTGCCAGCAGTTTAAATTCAGGGATTAATGAAAAACTGTTTTTT	CASSLNSGINEKLFF
TRBV11-2	NA	NA	TRBJ2-7	TGTGCCAGCAGCTTAGTGTCCAGGGAAGAGCAGTACTTC	CASSLVSREEQYF
TRBV4-2	TRBD2	few	TRBJ2-1	TGTGCCAGCAGCCCGATTCACGGGACTAGCGGGCACAATGAGCAGTTCTTC	CASSPIHGTSGHNEQFF
TRBV24-1	NA	NA	TRBJ2-7	TGTGCCACCAGTGATTCGTCCATCTACGAGCAGTACTTC	CATSDSSIYEQYF
TRBV12-3/TRBV12-4	NA	NA	TRBJ1-5	TGTGCCAGCAGTTTAAGCAGGGGAGCTCAGCCCCAGCATTTT	CASSLSRGAQPQHF
TRBV3-1	NA	many	TRBJ2-7	TGTGCCAGCAGCCCGGAGAGCTCCTACGAGCAGTACTTC	CASSPESSYEQYF
TRBV12-3/TRBV12-4	NA	few	TRBJ1-2	TGTGCCAGCAGTTTTGACCAGCAAGTCTATGGCTACACCTTC	CASSFDQQVYGYTF
TRBV7-9	TRBD2	NA	TRBJ2-5	TGTGCCAGCAGTCAAAACGATGGGGGGGTCGAGGAGACCCAGTACTTC	CASSQNDGGVEETQYF
TRBV20-1	NA	NA	TRBJ2-2	TGCAGTGCTAGTAATCTAGCGCCCGGGGAGCTGTTTTTT	CSASNLAPGELFF
TRBV11-2	TRBD1	NA	TRBJ1-4	TGTGCCGGCAGCTTGACAGGGGAAACTAATGAAAAACTGTTTTTT	CAGSLTGETNEKLFF
TRBV7-2	TRBD1	NA	TRBJ1-2	TGTGCCGGCAGCCGGGACAGGTCCGTGGGGGGCTACACCTTC	CAGSRDRSVGGYTF
TRBV28	TRBD2	NA	TRBJ2-1	TGTGCCAGCAGTCCGACGGGGGGGCGGAATGAGCAGTTCTTC	CASSPTGGRNEQFF
TRBV6-2/TRBV6-3	NA	NA	TRBJ1-2	TGTGCCAGCAGTTACGTCCATCCAGGGAACAACTATGGCTACACCTTC	CASSYVHPGNNYGYTF
TRBV4-3	NA	NA	TRBJ1-5	TGCGCCAGCAGCCCCGACAGGAACAATCAGCCCCAGCATTTT	CASSPDRNNQPQHF
TRBV29-1	TRBD1	many	TRBJ1-2	TGCAGCGTTCGAGGGGGCCAAAAGGGGTATGGCTACACCTTC	CSVRGGQKGYGYTF
TRBV5-5	TRBD2	few	TRBJ2-1	TGTGCCAGCAGCCCCGAGACTAGCGGGGGGGGAGCCATCGCTAATGAGCAGTTCTTC	CASSPETSGGGAIANEQFF
TRBV7-2	NA	NA	TRBJ2-7	TGTGCCAGCAGCTTATCGGGTCCCGAGCAGTACTTC	CASSLSGPEQYF
TRBV29-1	NA	NA	TRBJ2-3	TGCAGCGTTGAAGAGGTTCAGGGAGCAGATACGCAGTATTTT	CSVEEVQGADTQYF
TRBV20-1	TRBD1	NA	TRBJ2-7	TGCAGTGCTAGAGCATTATTGGGACAGGGCAACTACGAGCAGTACTTC	CSARALLGQGNYEQYF
TRBV6-5	TRBD1	NA	TRBJ1-6	TGTGCCAGCAGTTACCCTGGGGAGGGGGCACGTTCACCCCTCCACTTT	CASSYPGEGARSPLHF
TRBV14	NA	few	TRBJ2-3	TGTGCCAGCAGCCAACGGACAGTCCTAGATACGCAGTATTTT	CASSQRTVLDTQYF
TRBV7-9	NA	NA	TRBJ2-7	TGTGCCAGCAGCGGAGGGATTTACTCCTACGAGCAGTACTTC	CASSGGIYSYEQYF
TRBV7-8	NA	NA	TRBJ1-1	TGTGCCAGCAGCCCTGGACAGATAAACATGAACACTGAAGCTTTCTTT	CASSPGQINMNTEAFF
TRBV5-1	NA	NA	TRBJ2-3	TGCGCCAGTAGCTTCTTACTAGCAGCCCTCGCGGGTAGCACAGATACACAGTATTTT	CASSFLLAALAGSTDTQYF
TRBV6-2/TRBV6-3	NA	NA	TRBJ1-1	TGTGCCAGCAGTTATTCAATGGATGGGACACCGAACACTGAAGCTTTCTTT	CASSYSMDGTPNTEAFF
TRBV4-3	TRBD1	NA	TRBJ2-6	TGCGCCAGCAGCCAGCCCGGGACAGGGTTAGGCTCTGGGGCCAACGTCCTGACTTTC	CASSQPGTGLGSGANVLTF
TRBV4-3	NA	NA	TRBJ2-3	TGCGCCAGCAGCCTCAAGAGAGTCACAGATACGCAGTATTTT	CASSLKRVTDTQYF
TRBV4-3	NA	few	TRBJ1-6	TGCGCCAGCAGCCAATCAGGGGCGGATTCACCCCTCCACTTT	CASSQSGADSPLHF
TRBV20-1	TRBD2	NA	TRBJ2-3	TGCAGTGCGGGGCTCCTTGCGGGGGGGGATACGCAGTATTTT	CSAGLLAGGDTQYF
TRBV6-1	TRBD2	NA	TRBJ2-1	TGTGCCAGCGCCACTGGACTAGCGGGGGGCTTGGTGGCAGAGACCCAGTTCTTC	CASATGLAGGLVAETQFF
TRBV27	NA	NA	TRBJ2-5	TGTGCCAGCAGTTTATTCCCCGGAAACCAGGAGACCCAGTACTTC	CASSLFPGNQETQYF
TRBV7-6	TRBD1	NA	TRBJ2-7	TGTGCCAGCAGCTTAGTGGCGACAGGGAACTACGAGCAGTACTTC	CASSLVATGNYEQYF
TRBV10-3	NA	NA	TRBJ2-3	TGTGCCATCAATCTGGGGGCGGAAGATACGCAGTATTTT	CAINLGAEDTQYF
TRBV11-2	NA	NA	TRBJ2-3	TGTGCCAGCAGCACCTGGACCCTCGGAGGAAAAAAAGATACGCAGTATTTT	CASSTWTLGGKKDTQYF
TRBV29-1	NA	few	TRBJ1-4	TGCAGCGTTAGGTCGGTTGGGACTAATGAAAAACTGTTTTTT	CSVRSVGTNEKLFF
TRBV20-1	TRBD2	NA	TRBJ2-5	TGCAGTGCTAGGGATCTAGCGGGGGTGCCCATTCCAGAGACCCAGTACTTC	CSARDLAGVPIPETQYF
TRBV20-1	NA	NA	TRBJ2-1	TGCAGTGCTCAAACTAACAACCCAATCAATGAGCAGTTCTTC	CSAQTNNPINEQFF
TRBV5-6	TRBD1	few	TRBJ2-7	TGTGCCAGCAGCCGGACAGGGCTCGAGCAGTACTTC	CASSRTGLEQYF
TRBV7-2	TRBD2	few	TRBJ2-7	TGTGCCAGCAGCTTGGGGGGGGGTGAATGGTCCTACGAGCAGTACTTC	CASSLGGGEWSYEQYF
TRBV7-6	NA	few	TRBJ1-5	TGTGCCAGCAGTCTTAGTTTAGGAACCCAGCCCCAGCATTTT	CASSLSLGTQPQHF
TRBV5-1	NA	NA	TRBJ1-5	TGCGCCAGCAGCTTGGAAACAGCGCCTCAGCCCCAGCATTTT	CASSLETAPQPQHF
TRBV6-2/TRBV6-3	NA	NA	TRBJ2-2	TGTGCCAGCAGTTACGGCGGGGCCACCGGGGAGCTGTTTTTT	CASSYGGATGELFF
TRBV6-2/TRBV6-3	NA	NA	TRBJ2-5	TGTGCCAGCAGTGGAACTAGGAATGCCGCCGTGACCCAGTACTTC	CASSGTRNAAVTQYF
TRBV7-9	TRBD1	NA	TRBJ1-5	TGTGCCAGCAGCTTAGGGGGGACAGGGAGGAAAAATCAGCCCCAGCATTTT	CASSLGGTGRKNQPQHF
TRBV20-1	TRBD2	NA	TRBJ2-3	TGCAGTGCTAGAGATCGACTAGCGGGGGGGCAGGCTACGCAGTATTTT	CSARDRLAGGQATQYF
TRBV24-1	TRBD2	many	TRBJ2-7	TGTGCCACCAGTGATTGGCGGGGGGATGCCTACGAGCAGTACTTC	CATSDWRGDAYEQYF
TRBV15	TRBD1	NA	TRBJ1-2	TGTGCCACCAGCAGGAGGACAGGAGACTATGGATACACCTTC	CATSRRTGDYGYTF
TRBV5-4	NA	NA	TRBJ2-3	TGTGCCAGCAGCTTGGAGGGTGGGTCGCAAGATACGCAGTATTTT	CASSLEGGSQDTQYF
TRBV5-1	TRBD1	NA	TRBJ2-5	TGCGCCAGCAGCTTGGACCAGGGGGCGACGCGTGAGCAGTACTTC	CASSLDQGATREQYF
TRBV29-1	NA	few	TRBJ1-2	TGCAGCGTTCCGACGGGTCACTATGGCTACACCTTC	CSVPTGHYGYTF
TRBV29-1	NA	NA	TRBJ1-2	TGCAGCGTTGAAGTCGTGGACCGGCCAGGCTACACCTTC	CSVEVVDRPGYTF
TRBV7-2	NA	few	TRBJ2-1	TGTGCCAGCAGTTTTAAACAGGGCCATGAGCAGTTCTTC	CASSFKQGHEQFF
TRBV20-1	NA	NA	TRBJ2-5	TGCAGTGCCCTTGACCGTCGAGAGACCCAGTACTTC	CSALDRRETQYF
TRBV29-1	TRBD2	many	TRBJ2-4	TGCAGCGTTGAAGGGGGGAGGGGCATTCAGTACTTC	CSVEGGRGIQYF
TRBV6-1	NA	once	TRBJ2-1	TGTGCCAGAGGAGGGGGGGGAACGAGCGATGAGCAGTTCTTC	CARGGGGTSDEQFF
TRBV28	TRBD1	NA	TRBJ2-7	TGTGCCAGCAGTTCTTCAGACAGGGGACCCCACGAGCAGTACTTC	CASSSSDRGPHEQYF
TRBV20-1	NA	once	TRBJ1-2	TGCAGTGCTGTTAAGCTTGGGGGGCTCACTAACTATGGCTACACCTTC	CSAVKLGGLTNYGYTF
TRBV21-1	NA	few	TRBJ2-3	TGTGCCAGCAGCATGAAAAGGTTTAGCGGGGGGGCCGGAGATACGCAGTATTTT	CASSMKRFSGGAGDTQYF
TRBV5-1	TRBD2	many	TRBJ2-5	TGCGCCAGCAGCCGTTGGACTAGCGGGGGCCAAAACCCAGAGACCCAGTACTTC	CASSRWTSGGQNPETQYF
TRBV7-2	NA	once	TRBJ2-3	TGTGCCAGCAGCCCTATCGGACAGGGAGGGTCAGATACGCAGTATTTT	CASSPIGQGGSDTQYF